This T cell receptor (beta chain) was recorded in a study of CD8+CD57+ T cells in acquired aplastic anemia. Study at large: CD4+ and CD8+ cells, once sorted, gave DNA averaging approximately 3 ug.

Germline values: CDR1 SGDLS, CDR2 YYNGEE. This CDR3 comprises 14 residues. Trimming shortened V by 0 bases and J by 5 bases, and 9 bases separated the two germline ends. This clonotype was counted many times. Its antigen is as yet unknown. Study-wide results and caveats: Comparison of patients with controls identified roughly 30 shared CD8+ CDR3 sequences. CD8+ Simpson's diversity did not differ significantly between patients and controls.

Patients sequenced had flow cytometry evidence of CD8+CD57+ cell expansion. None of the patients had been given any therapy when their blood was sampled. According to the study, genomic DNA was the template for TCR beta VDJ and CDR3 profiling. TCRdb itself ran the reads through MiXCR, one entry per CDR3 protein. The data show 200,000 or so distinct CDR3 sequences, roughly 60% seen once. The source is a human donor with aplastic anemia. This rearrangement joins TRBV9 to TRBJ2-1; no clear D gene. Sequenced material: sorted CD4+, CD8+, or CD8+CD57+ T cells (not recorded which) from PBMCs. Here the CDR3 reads CASSVDAGHNEQFF. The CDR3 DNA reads TGTGCCAGCAGCGTAGACGCCGGCCACAATGAGCAGTTCTTC.